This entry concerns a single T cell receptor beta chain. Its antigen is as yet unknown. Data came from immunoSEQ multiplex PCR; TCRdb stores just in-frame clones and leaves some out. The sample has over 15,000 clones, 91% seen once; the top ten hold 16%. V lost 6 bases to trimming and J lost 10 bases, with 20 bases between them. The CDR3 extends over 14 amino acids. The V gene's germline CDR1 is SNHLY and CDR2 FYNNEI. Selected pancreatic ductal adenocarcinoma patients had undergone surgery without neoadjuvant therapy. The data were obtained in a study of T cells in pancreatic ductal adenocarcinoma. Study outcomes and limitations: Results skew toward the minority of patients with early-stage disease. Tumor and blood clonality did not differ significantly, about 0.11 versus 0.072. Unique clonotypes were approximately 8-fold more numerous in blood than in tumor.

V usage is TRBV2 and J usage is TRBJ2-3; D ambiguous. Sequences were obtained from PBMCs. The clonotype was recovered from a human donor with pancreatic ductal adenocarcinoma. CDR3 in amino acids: CASRVGLSGDAQYF. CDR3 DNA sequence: TGTGCCAGCAGAGTTGGGTTGTCCGGTGACGCGCAGTATTTT.